The T cell receptor (beta chain) under discussion was sequenced for a study of cytomegalovirus exposure and HLA in healthy donors (dated by TCRdb to 2017 to 2019). Regarding the complete study: A later analysis indicated that the 95 to 150 validation repertoires were generated on the platform also employed for the 720 or so repertoires of the first cohort. The study combined high-throughput TCR immunosequencing, statistical association of individual TCRs with disease status, and machine learning to predict cytomegalovirus infection status. The study aimed to test whether cataloging public T cell receptors could reveal signatures of past pathogen exposure. Along with the roughly 700-subject first cohort, a separate validation cohort of over a hundred different subjects was used. Study-wide conclusions, independent of this receptor: Most TCR sequences were observed very rarely across donors, whereas some public TCRs were present in many individuals. A later analysis lacked HLA typing for the validation cohort, so it scored co-occurrence in that cohort across all 110 or so repertoires. According to the authors, the approach could potentially be generalized to other disease states and immunological phenotypes. Of the cluster scores, roughly 93% were above 0 in a later analysis, which found that TCRs clustered in the first cohort also tended to co-occur in the 120 validation repertoires. A few of the identified cytomegalovirus-associated TCR beta chains were confirmed in vitro to be specific for cytomegalovirus antigens. Cytomegalovirus status was reported to be diagnosed by the classifier with high specificity and sensitivity in both the original and validation cohorts. In the study, 150 to 200 TCR beta chains were listed as associated with cytomegalovirus.

From a lookup of the germline V gene, CDR1 and CDR2 are MNHNS and SASEGT. From cysteine to phenylalanine, the CDR3 is 15 amino acids long. CDR3 DNA is the only sequence kept; it has 45 bases, read in frame from the first base. V sheds 4 bases and J sheds 5 bases, leaving 17 bases between their ends. Separate from the roughly 700-subject first cohort, the validation cohort of roughly 110 subjects was the group to which the donors belonged. The library was built by means of the immunoSEQ multiplex PCR assay. As for the authors' bioinformatics: A statistical classification framework was developed to diagnose cytomegalovirus status using the catalog of TCR beta chain sequences. In TCRdb, the immuneACCESS table is reduced to in-frame sequences with V and J assigned. These tables do not hold every clone; where another copy was compared, an unresolved V gene accounts for under half, and the others remain unexplained. Clone size and the V and J calls come from that table; the DNA yielded D and trimming. This sample is represented by roughly 240,000 clones; 80% to 90% of them were singletons. The leading ten clones occupy around 3% of the sample.

To note about this clone: The target of this receptor is not known. No base quality values were provided; no much bigger clone lies one nucleotide off.

Sequencing input: PBMCs. The receptor's source is a man between 18 and 29 years old in good health and CMV-seronegative. This sequence uses TRBV6-1 and TRBJ1-1; the D segment cannot be called with confidence. CDR3 protein: CASSGPIWERTEAFF. The DNA reads TGTGCCAGCAGTGGGCCCATCTGGGAGAGGACTGAAGCTTTCTTT.